A single sample is the source of the 11 T cell receptor beta chains below, sequenced in a study of blood T cell repertoires in COVID-19. Sequencing used immunoSEQ multiplex PCR; TCRdb keeps in-frame clones, though not all of them. This sample has roughly 260,000 clones, with almost 90% found just once. The specimen was peripheral blood. The receptors derive from a woman in her 30s with COVID-19, enrolled during active disease.

V usage is TRBV28 and J usage is TRBJ2-1; TRBD2 agrees at 12 bases. In germline, CDR1 is MDHEN, CDR2 SYDVKM. The CDR3 contains 15 residues. The V gene end was trimmed by 8 bases and the J gene end by 7 bases; junction bases not matched to a gene: 9. The CDR3: CASGRTSGTDNEQFF. The CDR3 DNA reads TGTGCCAGCGGGCGGACTAGCGGGACTGATAATGAGCAGTTCTTC.

The chain has TRBV10-3 and TRBJ1-3; D is perhaps TRBD1 (5 bases). Germline-derived CDR1 and CDR2 are ENHRY and SYGVKD. The V gene lost 3 bases and the J gene lost 4 bases, with 10 bases spanning the gap. The CDR3 covers 14 residues. CDR3 nucleotides: TGTGCCATCAGTGACAGGGACTCAGGAAACACCATATATTTT. Protein sequence: CAISDRDSGNTIYF.

The chain links TRBV6-6 to TRBJ1-5; TRBD1 might be the D (5 bases). The germline V gene has CDR1 MNHNY and CDR2 SVGAGI (reference sequence). V lost 5 bases to trimming and J lost 0 bases, with 14 bases between them. The CDR3 covers 16 residues. The CDR3 is CASSKGQGNSNQPQHF. In nucleotides, the CDR3 is TGTGCCAGCAGTAAGGGGCAGGGTAATAGCAATCAGCCCCAGCATTTT.

The sample holds one count of this clone. The DNA for the CDR3 is TGTGCCAGCAATCGGGACAGGGGGCGCGTAGGGGCCAACGTCCTGACTTTC. It codes for CASNRDRGRVGANVLTF. The chain links TRBV2 to TRBJ2-6; 12 positions agree with TRBD1. CDR3 length: 17 amino acids. The J segment lost 4 bases and the V segment lost 7 bases, leaving 8 bases of the junction unmatched. CDR1 is SNHLY and CDR2 is FYNNEI in the germline V gene. The complete variable domain, with remaining parts taken from reference TRBV2 and TRBJ2-6, reads EPEVTQTPSHQVTQMGQEVILRCVPISNHLYFYWYRQILGQKVEFLVSFYNNEISEKSEIFDDQFSVERPDGSNFTLKIRSTKLEDSAMYFCASNRDRGRVGANVLTFGAGSRLTVL.

This chain joins TRBV25-1 and TRBJ2-5; 8 nucleotides line up with TRBD1. The V and J ends lost 6 bases and 6 bases, in that order; junction bases with no gene match: 9. This CDR3 is 14 amino acids long. Germline CDR1 and CDR2: MGHDK and SYGVNS. The CDR3, as DNA: TGTGCCAGCAGCACTTTAGACAGGGGCCAGACCCAGTACTTC. Residues: CASSTLDRGQTQYF. The full variable domain, rest sourced from reference TRBV25-1 and TRBJ2-5, is EADIYQTPRYLVIGTGKKITLECSQTMGHDKMYWYQQDPGMELHLIHYSYGVNSTEKGDLSSESTVSRIRTEHFPLTLESARPSHTSQYLCASSTLDRGQTQYFGPGTRLLVL.

The chain uses TRBV5-1 and TRBJ1-2; 7 bases align to TRBD1. In germline, CDR1 is SGHRS, CDR2 YFSETQ. V lost 4 bases, J lost 6 bases, and 6 bases stayed unmatched. The CDR3 consists of 13 residues. The DNA for the CDR3 is TGCGCCAGCAGCGGAATCACAGGGGATGGCTACACCTTC. This encodes CASSGITGDGYTF.

V and J are TRBV10-3 and TRBJ2-2, with a weak D call TRBD1 (6 bases). The CDR3 is made up of 16 amino acids. V dropped 7 bases and J dropped 0 bases, with 15 bases sitting between them. CDR1 is ENHRY and CDR2 is SYGVKD in the germline V gene. CDR3 DNA: TGTGCCATCACTCACAAACAGGGTCCGAACACCGGGGAGCTGTTTTTT. Translation gives CAITHKQGPNTGELFF.

J is TRBJ2-1 and V is TRBV30, with D perhaps matching TRBD2 (6 bases). The CDR3 is made up of 16 amino acids. V shed 0 bases and J shed 4 bases, with 16 bases lying between them. CDR1 and CDR2 from the germline V gene are GTSNPN and SVGIG (reference sequence). CDR3 DNA: TGTGCCTGGAGTGTCCTCGGGCCAGCGGGTTACAATGAGCAGTTCTTC. It codes for CAWSVLGPAGYNEQFF.

J is TRBJ1-4 and V is TRBV28; 8 bases fit TRBD1. With 3 bases clipped from V and 0 bases from J, the junction kept 6 bases outside the gene matches. Germline-derived CDR1 and CDR2 are MDHEN and SYDVKM. This CDR3 has 17 amino acids. The CDR3 spells CASSLVDRGTTNEKLFF. The CDR3 DNA reads TGTGCCAGCAGTTTGGTCGACAGGGGTACAACTAATGAAAAACTGTTTTTT.

J is TRBJ1-2 and V is TRBV5-5, with D hard to call. Germline V gene lookup returns CDR1 SGHKS and CDR2 YYEKEE (reference sequence). V lost 5 bases to trimming and J lost 6 bases, with 11 bases between them. This CDR3 contains 12 residues. CDR3 nucleotide sequence: TGTGCCAGCAGACCAACCCGGGATGGCTACACCTTC. It encodes CASRPTRDGYTF.

This clone was seen just once. The chain combines TRBV2 with TRBJ1-3; no clear D gene. CDR3 length: 14 amino acids. V gave up 8 bases and J gave up 7 bases, with 18 bases separating them. Germline V lookup: CDR1 SNHLY, CDR2 FYNNEI. CDR3 in DNA: TGTGCCAGCCGAGAAACGGGCGGAGGGAACACCATATATTTT. The encoded protein is CASRETGGGNTIYF.